The clone carrying this TCR beta chain has just a few counts. This CDR3 is built from 14 residues. With V trimmed by 7 bases and J by 5 bases, 10 bases remained unmatched. Germline CDR1 and CDR2: MNHEY and SVGAGI. This entry comes from a study of blood T cell repertoires in COVID-19. Study-level information: COVID-19 samples, acute and convalescent, were from the United States, Italy and Spain.

Here immunoSEQ multiplex PCR was the method, and the copy in TCRdb shows in-frame clones only, minus some. The sample gives around 91,000 clones, less than 85% of which show up once; 15% to 20% is in the top ten. Sequenced: peripheral blood. This chain links TRBV6-5 with TRBJ1-2, with 7 positions matching TRBD1. The receptor was isolated from a woman at least 80 years old with active or convalescent COVID-19. The CDR3 spells CASNHQGGRYGYTF. In DNA form, the CDR3 reads TGTGCCAGCAATCATCAGGGGGGTCGGTATGGCTACACCTTC.